The rows below give T cell receptor beta chains drawn from one sample of a study of CD8+ T cells in alopecia areata. Here immunoSEQ multiplex PCR was the method, and the copy in TCRdb shows in-frame clones only, minus some. The profile shows some 190,000 clones, more than 50% of them singletons. The specimen comprised CD4+ T cells sorted from blood, sampled at week 24, from a patient treated with tofacitinib. These receptors all stem from a human donor with alopecia areata. The CDR3 runs from the conserved cysteine through the conserved F or W.

v_call	j_call	cdr3_length	cdr3_aa
TRBV25-1	TRBJ2-2	14	CASSELTSTGELFF
TRBV4-3	TRBJ2-7	15	CASSQFYPIRHEQYF
TRBV29-1	TRBJ2-5	13	CSVEDWGPETQYF
TRBV5-1	TRBJ1-6	13	CASSLSDEGTYHF
TRBV29-1	TRBJ2-7	12	CSVTPQGYEQYF
TRBV9	TRBJ2-1	17	CASSVDPAGGLINEQFF
TRBV11-2	TRBJ1-2	14	CASSFLGELGGYTF
TRBV6-5	TRBJ2-3	13	CASKVYGTDTQYF
TRBV4-3	TRBJ2-5	13	CASSQDAGETQYF
TRBV27	TRBJ1-4	13	CASSRQGREKLFF
TRBV6-6	TRBJ1-2	15	CASRGQRALDYGYTF
TRBV27	TRBJ1-2	15	CASSLTAGSNYGYTF
TRBV4-3	TRBJ1-1	15	CASSRVPGANTEAFF
TRBV30	TRBJ1-1	14	CAWSERQGVGRAFF
TRBV19	TRBJ1-2	14	CASSIRDRVYGYTF
TRBV5-6	TRBJ2-1	12	CASSHTGQGEFF
TRBV11-3	TRBJ2-5	15	CASSLDGGAEETQYF
TRBV15	TRBJ1-1	16	CATSRDLGRATPEAFF
TRBV13	TRBJ1-1	12	CASSSGHQRAFF
TRBV30	TRBJ1-1	15	CAWSVLRGLNTEAFF
TRBV6-6	TRBJ2-2	16	CASSPSSRANTGELFF
TRBV5-1	TRBJ1-6	14	CASSLDVYNSPLHF
TRBV19	TRBJ1-2	15	CASSPGGLLGGGYTF
TRBV12-5	TRBJ2-6	12	CASSSGANVLTF
TRBV30	TRBJ1-1	13	CAWSLQGNTEAFF
TRBV11-2	TRBJ2-7	15	CASSQTTGEAYEQYF
TRBV6-5	TRBJ1-6	16	CASSYSSGTGDSPLHF
TRBV5-6	TRBJ2-7	14	CASSWRTVSYEQYF
TRBV29-1	TRBJ2-3	11	CSGWSTDTQYF
TRBV14	TRBJ1-2	13	CASSPYQYDGYTF
TRBV14	TRBJ2-7	15	CASSQEGSYSYEQYF
TRBV5-1	TRBJ2-3	15	CASSYSGHGTDTQYF
TRBV9	TRBJ1-2	13	CASSVGGSGGYTF
TRBV25-1	TRBJ1-2	14	CASSDLQGRNGYTF
TRBV4-1	TRBJ2-5	16	CASSQDLLAGDQSQYF